What follows are 19 T cell receptor beta chains derived from one specimen sequenced in a study of neurological immune-mediated disorders. A single record per CDR3 protein comes from TCRdb applying MiXCR to the 5' RACE reads. The data contain over 11,000 distinct CDR3 sequences, less than 11% of them singletons. The source material was PBMCs. The receptors were gathered from a woman aged 40 to 50 in good health.

This clonotype was recorded many times. The chain recombines TRBV4-1 with TRBJ1-2; 9 nucleotides agree with TRBD1. V lost 4 bases and J lost 7; bases outside the gene matches: 7. The CDR3 sequence is 14 residues long. Germline lookup yields CDR1 MGHRA and CDR2 YSYEKL. The CDR3 region is CASSPPGQGGGYTF. The CDR3 nucleotides read TGCGCCAGCAGCCCCCCGGGACAGGGTGGTGGCTACACCTTC.

This clonotype was counted ten times or more. V and J are TRBV5-1 and TRBJ2-3; no definite D call. Germline CDR1 is SGHRS and CDR2 is YFSETQ. V dropped 0 bases and J dropped 2 bases, with 10 bases sitting between them. The CDR3 extends over 15 amino acids. The CDR3 loop is CASSLEVAPTDTQYF. DNA for the CDR3: TGCGCCAGCAGCTTGGAGGTGGCTCCCACAGATACGCAGTATTTT.

This clonotype was seen at least ten times. This chain joins TRBV20-1 and TRBJ2-5; no reliable D call. CDR3 length: 12 residues. Germline assignment: CDR1 DFQATT and CDR2 SNEGSKA (reference sequence). Deletions cut 3 bases from V and 2 bases from J, with 7 bases between. The CDR3 DNA follows: TGCAGTGCTAGTGGCGGACAAGAGACCCAGTACTTC. Its protein is CSASGGQETQYF.

This clonotype was seen many times. The CDR3 DNA is TGTGCCAGCAGCCCTAGGAGGGCATCCTACAATGAGCAGTTCTTC. It encodes CASSPRRASYNEQFF. The chain employs TRBV9 and TRBJ2-1, with a tentative D call TRBD2 (6 bases). Germline loops: CDR1 SGDLS, CDR2 YYNGEE. The V end lost 4 bases, the J end lost 1 base, and 12 bases lay between the germline ends. CDR3 length equals 15 residues.

This clonotype was counted many times. The V call is TRBV5-1, the J call TRBJ2-1; the match to TRBD2 covers 9 bases. V lost 4 bases, J lost 4 bases, and 6 bases stayed unmatched. Germline CDR1 is SGHRS and CDR2 is YFSETQ. The length of the CDR3 is 15 residues. The CDR3 nucleotides are TGCGCCAGCAGCGCAGCGGGAGGACCATACAATGAGCAGTTCTTC. This gives the protein CASSAAGGPYNEQFF.

This clonotype is labeled as medium-sized. The chain joins TRBV3-1 to TRBJ1-5; D is unclear. Trimming left V 3 bases short and J 2 bases short, with 5 bases between. There are 13 residues in the CDR3. CDR1 and CDR2 from the germline V gene are LGHDT and YNNKEL (reference sequence). Here the CDR3 DNA reads TGTGCCAGCAGCCAGGGTGGCAATCAGCCCCAGCATTTT. Amino acids: CASSQGGNQPQHF. The whole variable domain, filled in from reference TRBV3-1 and TRBJ1-5, reads DTAVSQTPKYLVTQMGNDKSIKCEQNLGHDTMYWYKQDSKKFLKIMFSYNNKELIINETVPNRFSPKSPDKAHLNLHINSLELGDSAVYFCASSQGGNQPQHFGDGTRLSIL.

V is TRBV15 and J is TRBJ2-1; D may be TRBD1 (6 bases). In germline, CDR1 is LNHNV, CDR2 YYDKDF (reference sequence). V was pared by 0 bases and J by 8 bases, with 14 bases between. The CDR3 length is 15 residues. The CDR3 nucleotides are TGTGCCACCAGCAGAGATACAGGGCCTCCCGATGAGCAGTTCTTC. As protein: CATSRDTGPPDEQFF.

By sample fraction, this clonotype is medium-sized (0.01 to 0.1%). The V and J genes are TRBV9 and TRBJ2-3; TRBD1 aligns across 8 bases. J gave up 9 bases and V 3 bases, and 3 bases lay outside the gene matches. This CDR3 spans 12 amino acids. In germline, CDR1 is SGDLS, CDR2 YYNGEE. The CDR3 bases are TGTGCCAGCAGCGGACAGGGGTCCACGCAGTATTTT. Translated: CASSGQGSTQYF.

This chain joins TRBV10-2 and TRBJ1-5; D call uncertain. V was cut by 3 bases and J by 9 bases, with 12 bases left in between. Per germline, CDR1 WSHSY and CDR2 SAAADI. The CDR3 consists of 13 residues. CDR3 sequence: CASSESQSLPQHF. Here the CDR3 DNA reads TGCGCCAGCAGTGAATCACAGTCCCTGCCCCAGCATTTT.

This clonotype was seen at least ten times. The chain employs TRBV4-2 and TRBJ2-6; 7 bases map to TRBD2. The CDR3 has 20 residues. Germline V gives CDR1 LGHNA, CDR2 YNFKEQ. J gave up 0 bases and V 1 base, and 12 bases lay outside the gene matches. Here the CDR3 reads CASSQVLGGGGPSGANVLTF. In nucleotides, the CDR3 is TGTGCCAGCAGCCAAGTGCTTGGGGGGGGAGGGCCCTCTGGGGCCAACGTCCTGACTTTC.

This clonotype has at least ten counts. V gene TRBV5-1 combines with J gene TRBJ2-2; TRBD2 might be the D (6 bases). V lost 1 base to trimming and J lost 7 bases, with 14 bases between them. Germline CDR1 and CDR2: SGHRS and YFSETQ. The CDR3 spans 15 residues. CDR3 nucleotide sequence: TGCGCCAGCAGCTTGAGTCGGGGGACGAACGGGGAGCTGTTTTTT. Translation gives CASSLSRGTNGELFF.

This clonotype was observed many times. This rearrangement joins TRBV5-1 to TRBJ2-3, with 11 bases fitting TRBD2. The ends lost 0 bases at V and 4 bases at J; junction bases unmatched: 7. The CDR3 loop spans 17 amino acids. CDR1 is SGHRS and CDR2 is YFSETQ in the germline V gene. Here the CDR3 reads CASSLEPSGGPSDTQYF. The CDR3 coding sequence is TGCGCCAGCAGCTTGGAGCCTAGCGGGGGGCCGTCAGATACGCAGTATTTT.

There are many counts of this clonotype. This rearrangement joins TRBV5-1 to TRBJ2-7; 10 bases are a match to TRBD2. The CDR3 runs to 18 residues. Germline values: CDR1 SGHRS, CDR2 YFSETQ. V shed 1 base, J shed 3 bases, and the junction held 13 bases outside the gene matches. This CDR3 is CASSLQASGSIRNYEQYF. CDR3 sequence (DNA): TGCGCCAGCAGCTTGCAGGCTAGCGGGAGCATCCGCAACTACGAGCAGTACTTC.

This clonotype occurred many times. The CDR3: CASSLSFNTGELFF. CDR3 DNA sequence: TGTGCCAGCAGCTTATCCTTTAATACCGGGGAGCTGTTTTTT. The rearrangement joins TRBV7-2 to TRBJ2-2, with unresolved D. V shed 2 bases and J shed 5 bases, with 9 bases lying between them. Per the germline V gene, CDR1 is SGHTA and CDR2 is FQGNSA. The CDR3 has 14 amino acids.

This clonotype was observed many times. V and J are TRBV10-3 and TRBJ2-3; D unresolved. CDR3 length: 11 amino acids. V lost 4 bases to trimming and J lost 6 bases, with 5 bases between them. The germline gives CDR1 ENHRY, CDR2 SYGVKD. The CDR3 DNA is TGTGCCATCAGTGTAAGGGATACGCAGTATTTT. Encoded protein: CAISVRDTQYF.

This clonotype came up many times. The V and J genes are TRBV4-1 and TRBJ2-3, with D possibly called TRBD1 or TRBD2 (5 bases each). This CDR3 has 15 residues. From germline, CDR1 is MGHRA and CDR2 YSYEKL. Trimming pared 6 bases from V and 2 bases from J, leaving 15 bases between. CDR3 in amino acids: CASSKGDRYTDTQYF. The DNA for the CDR3 is TGCGCCAGCAGTAAAGGGGACCGTTACACAGATACGCAGTATTTT.

Relative to its sample, this clonotype is medium-sized (0.01 to 0.1%). The J gene is TRBJ2-7, the V gene TRBV20-1; weak D call: TRBD1 (5 bases). The length of the CDR3 is 13 residues. Per the germline V gene, CDR1 is DFQATT and CDR2 is SNEGSKA (reference sequence). V was pared by 6 bases and J by 0 bases, with 12 bases between. The CDR3 loop reads CSAYRTNSYEQYF. As DNA, the CDR3 is TGCAGTGCGTACCGGACAAACTCCTACGAGCAGTACTTC.

This clonotype ranks as medium-sized. The V gene is TRBV5-1, the J gene TRBJ1-6; no clear D. Looked up from germline, CDR1 is SGHRS and CDR2 is YFSETQ. V was trimmed by 1 base and J by 5 bases, leaving 10 bases between them. The CDR3 spans 15 residues. The chain's CDR3 is CASSLQGFDNSPLHF. The CDR3 DNA sequence: TGCGCCAGCAGCTTGCAAGGGTTTGATAATTCACCCCTCCACTTT.

The table lists this clonotype with many counts. This chain links TRBV5-1 with TRBJ2-1; TRBD1 matches at 10 bases. The CDR3 has 16 amino acids. With V trimmed by 3 bases and J by 7 bases, 10 bases remained unmatched. Germline V CDR1 and CDR2: SGHRS, YFSETQ. The CDR3 bases are TGCGCCAGCAGCTCGTCTGGACAGGGGGGAGGGAATGAGCAGTTCTTC. Translated: CASSSSGQGGGNEQFF.